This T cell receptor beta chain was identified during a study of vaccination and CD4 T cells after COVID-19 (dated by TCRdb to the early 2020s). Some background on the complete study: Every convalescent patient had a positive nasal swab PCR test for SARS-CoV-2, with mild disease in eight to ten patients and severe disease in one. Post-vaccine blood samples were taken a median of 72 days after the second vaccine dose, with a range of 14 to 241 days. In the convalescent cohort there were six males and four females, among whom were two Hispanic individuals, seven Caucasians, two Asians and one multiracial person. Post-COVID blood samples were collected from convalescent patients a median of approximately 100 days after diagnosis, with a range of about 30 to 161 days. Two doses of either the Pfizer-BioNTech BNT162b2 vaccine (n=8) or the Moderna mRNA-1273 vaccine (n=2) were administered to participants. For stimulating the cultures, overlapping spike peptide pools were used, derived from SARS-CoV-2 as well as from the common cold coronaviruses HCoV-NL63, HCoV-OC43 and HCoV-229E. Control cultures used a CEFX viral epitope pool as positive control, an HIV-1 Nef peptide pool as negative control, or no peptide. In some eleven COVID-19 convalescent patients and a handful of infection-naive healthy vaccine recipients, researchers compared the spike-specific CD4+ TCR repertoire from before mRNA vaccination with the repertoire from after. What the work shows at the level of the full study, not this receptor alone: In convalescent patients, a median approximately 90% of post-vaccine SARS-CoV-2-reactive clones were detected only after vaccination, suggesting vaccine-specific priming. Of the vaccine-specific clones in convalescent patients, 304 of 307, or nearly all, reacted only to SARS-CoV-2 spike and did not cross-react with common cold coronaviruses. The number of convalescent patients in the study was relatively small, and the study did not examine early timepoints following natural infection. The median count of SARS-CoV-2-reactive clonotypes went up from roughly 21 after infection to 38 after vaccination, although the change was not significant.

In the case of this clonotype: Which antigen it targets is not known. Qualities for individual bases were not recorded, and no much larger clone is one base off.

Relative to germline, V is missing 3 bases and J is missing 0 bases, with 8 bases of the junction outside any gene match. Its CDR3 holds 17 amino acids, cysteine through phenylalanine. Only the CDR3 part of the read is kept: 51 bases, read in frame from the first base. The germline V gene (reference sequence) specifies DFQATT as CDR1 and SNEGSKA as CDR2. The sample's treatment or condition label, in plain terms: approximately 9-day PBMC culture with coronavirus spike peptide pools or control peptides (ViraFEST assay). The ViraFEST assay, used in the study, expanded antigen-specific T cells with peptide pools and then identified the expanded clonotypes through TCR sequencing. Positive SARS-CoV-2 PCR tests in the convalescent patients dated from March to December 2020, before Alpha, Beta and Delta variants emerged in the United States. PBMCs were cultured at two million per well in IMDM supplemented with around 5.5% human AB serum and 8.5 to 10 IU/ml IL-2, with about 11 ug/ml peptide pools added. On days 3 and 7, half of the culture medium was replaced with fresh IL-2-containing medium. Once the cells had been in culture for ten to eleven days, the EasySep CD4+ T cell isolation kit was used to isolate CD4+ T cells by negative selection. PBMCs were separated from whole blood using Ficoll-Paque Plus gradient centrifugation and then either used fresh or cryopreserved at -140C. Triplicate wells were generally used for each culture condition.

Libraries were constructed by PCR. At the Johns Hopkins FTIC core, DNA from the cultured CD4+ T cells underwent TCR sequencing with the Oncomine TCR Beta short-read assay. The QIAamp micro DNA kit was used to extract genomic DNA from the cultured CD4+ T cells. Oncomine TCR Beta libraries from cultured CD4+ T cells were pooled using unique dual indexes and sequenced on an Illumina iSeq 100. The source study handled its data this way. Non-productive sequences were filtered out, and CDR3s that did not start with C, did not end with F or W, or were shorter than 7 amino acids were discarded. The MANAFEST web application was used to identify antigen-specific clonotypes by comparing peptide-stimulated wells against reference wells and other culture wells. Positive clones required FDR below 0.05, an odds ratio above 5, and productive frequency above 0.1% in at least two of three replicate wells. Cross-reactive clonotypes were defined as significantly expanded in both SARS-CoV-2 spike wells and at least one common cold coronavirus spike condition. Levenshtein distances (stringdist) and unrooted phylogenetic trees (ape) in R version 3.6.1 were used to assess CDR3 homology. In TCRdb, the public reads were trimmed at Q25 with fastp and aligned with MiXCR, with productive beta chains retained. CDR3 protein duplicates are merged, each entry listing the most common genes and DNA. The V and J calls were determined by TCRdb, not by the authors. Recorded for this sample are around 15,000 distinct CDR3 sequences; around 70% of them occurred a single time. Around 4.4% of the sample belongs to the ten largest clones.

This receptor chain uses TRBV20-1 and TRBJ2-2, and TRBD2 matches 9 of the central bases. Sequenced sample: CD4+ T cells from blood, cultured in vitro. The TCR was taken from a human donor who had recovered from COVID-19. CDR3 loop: CSASSHGLATNTGELFF. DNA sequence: TGCAGTGCTAGTAGCCATGGACTAGCGACGAACACCGGGGAGCTGTTTTTT.